This record looks at one T cell receptor (beta chain) sequence and its context. The entry originates in a study of technical replicates of blood from a few donors. Clones were sequenced by immunoSEQ multiplex PCR, and TCRdb holds only the in-frame ones, with some missing. The sample lists 55,000 to 85,000 clones, nearly 98% occurring once. Trimming took off 0 bases at V and 0 bases at J, with 15 bases between the two ends. CDR3 length: 17 amino acids. Germline assignment: CDR1 SGDLS and CDR2 YYNGEE. This TCR was recovered from a human donor in good health. The sequencing sample was made of T cells isolated from PBMCs. This chain links TRBV9 with TRBJ2-5; D might be TRBD2 (6 bases). As DNA, the CDR3 is TGTGCCAGCAGCGTAGTTGGAGAGGGGAGGTACCAAGAGACCCAGTACTTC. It codes for CASSVVGEGRYQETQYF.